This T cell receptor beta chain was captured in a study of type 1 regulatory T cells (dated by TCRdb to about 2021). Concerning the study at large: The study characterized an in vitro protocol that generated a Tr1-enriched, alloantigen-specific CD4 T cell product named T-allo10. Patients with hematological malignancies who were receiving allogeneic hematopoietic stem cell transplantation were the group in which T-allo10 was being clinically evaluated.

This clonotype registers as medium-sized (0.01 to 0.1%) within its sample. Its target antigen remains unknown. No per-base quality is available; no much larger clone lies one base away. CDR1 MNHEY and CDR2 SMNVEV were looked up in the germline V gene (reference sequence). The CDR3 covers 12 residues, taking in both the cysteine and the phenylalanine. Only the CDR3 DNA stays, 36 bases, in frame from base 1. The trim is 6 bases for V and 8 bases for J, with a gap of 13 bases between the germline ends. These reads were obtained on an Illumina MiSeq. The public reads were run again by TCRdb, first through fastp at Q25 and then through MiXCR, and only productive beta chains were kept. Rows matching on CDR3 protein sequence are summarized as one entry with the most common DNA and genes. This sample lists roughly 71,000 distinct CDR3 sequences; around 20% were detected once. The ten largest account for around 8.1% of the sample.

General study outcomes and caveats: A more restricted TCR repertoire was observed in Tr1 cells than in non-Tr1 cells, and this restriction was interpreted in the study as alloantigen-induced clonal expansion.

Sample: cultured type 1 regulatory T (Tr1) cells, either the whole culture or a sorted fraction (not recorded which). The cell subset or site label on this specimen signifies: type 1 regulatory T cells sorted from the T-allo10 product. The sequence came from a human donor in good health. The receptor chain draws on TRBV27 and TRBJ1-1; the D gene is unclear. The DNA is as follows: TGTGCCAGCAGAACCCCGGTAGGAGAAGCTTTCTTT. Translated, this is CASRTPVGEAFF.